The 14 T cell receptor beta chains in this list originate from one sample, sequenced in a study of beta chain features in type 1 diabetes. What was sequenced were expressed TCRB transcripts, since all of the isolated RNA had been reverse transcribed. TCRdb's table, derived via immunoSEQ multiplex PCR, lists solely in-frame clones and lacks some. The sample contains roughly 300,000 clones, around 9.7% of which appear only once. Their target antigens are unknown. Points from the study as a whole: Patients with Type 1 diabetes showed moderately but significantly shorter TCRB CDR3s in all four CD4+ subsets.

Sequenced: central memory CD4+ T cells from blood. The receptors shown here come from a young man with type 1 diabetes.

This sequence joins TRBV15 and TRBJ1-1; D is unclear. CDR3 length: 13 amino acids. CDR1 and CDR2 from the germline V gene are LNHNV and YYDKDF (reference sequence). V gave up 3 bases and J gave up 8 bases, with 13 bases separating them. CDR3 amino acids: CATSSQASTEAFF. Here the CDR3 DNA reads TGTGCCACCAGCAGTCAGGCCTCCACCGAAGCTTTCTTT.

In its sample, this clone was seen a few times. V and J are TRBV7-2 and TRBJ1-3, with a weak D call TRBD1 (6 bases). The CDR3 sequence is 15 residues long. V was clipped by 2 bases and J by 2 bases, with 10 bases between them. Germline loops: CDR1 SGHTA, CDR2 FQGNSA. The CDR3 DNA is TGTGCCAGCAGCTTATTACAGGGTGCTGGAAACACCATATATTTT. This gives the protein CASSLLQGAGNTIYF.

This clone was detected a few times. V and J are TRBV5-1 and TRBJ1-1; unclear D gene. Trimming shortened V by 3 bases and J by 3 bases, and 12 bases separated the two germline ends. The germline gives CDR1 SGHRS, CDR2 YFSETQ. The CDR3 has 14 residues. Here the CDR3 reads CASSSMDGDTEAFF. In DNA form, the CDR3 reads TGCGCCAGCAGCTCTATGGACGGGGACACTGAAGCTTTCTTT.

This chain uses TRBV2 with TRBJ2-2, with TRBD2 as a possible D gene (7 bases). Trimming took 6 bases from V and 0 from J, leaving 14 bases between them. The CDR3 contains 16 residues. Germline CDR1 is SNHLY and CDR2 is FYNNEI. CDR3 amino acids: CASSPKGGSNTGELFF. The DNA for the CDR3 is TGTGCCAGCAGCCCAAAGGGGGGGTCGAACACCGGGGAGCTGTTTTTT.

This clone has more than one count but fewer than ten. The chain is built from TRBV14 and TRBJ1-2, with D hard to call. The V end was cut by 3 bases, the J end by 5 bases, with 10 bases between. Germline V gene lookup returns CDR1 SGHDN and CDR2 FVKESK. This CDR3 is 13 amino acids long. The CDR3 loop is CASSQRNKYGYTF. The CDR3 DNA sequence: TGTGCCAGCAGCCAGAGAAACAAATATGGCTACACCTTC.

Regarding this clone: At the DNA level, this CDR3 is encoded by other sequences in the same sample as well. This rearrangement joins TRBV7-2 to TRBJ2-3, with D unclear. The germline gives CDR1 SGHTA, CDR2 FQGNSA. The V gene lost 5 bases and the J gene lost 1 base, with 4 bases spanning the gap. The CDR3 is 12 residues long. DNA for the CDR3: TGTGCCAGCAGCAGTCGCACAGATACGCAGTATTTT. This sequence encodes CASSSRTDTQYF.

This rearrangement joins TRBV9 to TRBJ1-2, with D hard to call. The V end lost 0 bases, the J end lost 2 bases, and 11 bases lay between the germline ends. The CDR3 is made up of 15 amino acids. The V gene's germline CDR1 is SGDLS and CDR2 YYNGEE. This CDR3 is CASSVAPQDNYGYTF. In DNA, the CDR3 is TGTGCCAGCAGCGTAGCCCCGCAGGACAACTATGGCTACACCTTC.

This clone was recorded a few times. This rearrangement joins TRBV5-1 to TRBJ2-7, with D possibly matching TRBD2 (6 bases). The germline V gene has CDR1 SGHRS and CDR2 YFSETQ. The V end lost 4 bases, the J end lost 3 bases, and 17 bases lay between the germline ends. The CDR3 is made up of 15 amino acids. CDR3 in DNA: TGCGCCAGCAGCGGCGGGGACGACCCGGGCTACGAGCAGTACTTC. This translates into CASSGGDDPGYEQYF.

This clone was counted many times. The gene calls are TRBV5-8 and TRBJ1-2; D remains unclear. Trimming left V 1 base short and J 8 bases short, with 9 bases between. This CDR3 region has 12 residues. Germline V gene sequence: CDR1 SGHTS, CDR2 YDEGEE. CDR3 residues: CASSLTAWGYTF. The CDR3 region has the DNA TGTGCCAGCAGCTTGACAGCGTGGGGCTACACCTTC.

The V gene is TRBV10-1, the J gene TRBJ1-1; possibly TRBD1 for D (6 bases). The CDR3 consists of 12 residues. Per germline, CDR1 WNHNN and CDR2 SYGVQD (reference sequence). V was clipped by 3 bases and J by 6 bases, with 8 bases between them. The CDR3 sequence is CASSDRGAEAFF. The DNA for the CDR3 is TGCGCCAGCAGTGACAGGGGCGCTGAAGCTTTCTTT.

This clone was counted a few times. This chain joins TRBV27 and TRBJ1-1; weak D call: TRBD1 (6 bases). The CDR3 runs to 13 residues. The V end was cut by 6 bases, the J end by 7 bases, with 15 bases between. Germline-derived CDR1 and CDR2 are MNHEY and SMNVEV (reference sequence). The CDR3, as DNA: TGTGCCAGCAGGGGGGCGTATTCAATTGAAGCTTTCTTT. Protein sequence: CASRGAYSIEAFF.

This clone was picked up a small number of times. The V and J genes are TRBV28 and TRBJ1-5, with 11 bases matching TRBD1. Trimming at V came to 4 bases and at J to 6 bases, leaving 2 bases not matched to a gene. From germline, CDR1 is MDHEN and CDR2 SYDVKM. The CDR3 spans 14 residues. CDR3 sequence (DNA): TGTGCCAGCAGTTCTGGACAGGGGGCTCAGCCCCAGCATTTT. Translation gives CASSSGQGAQPQHF.

This chain links TRBV19 with TRBJ2-2; 13 nucleotides agree with TRBD2. Germline lookup yields CDR1 LNHDA and CDR2 SQIVND (reference sequence). The CDR3 has 18 residues. V was clipped by 1 base and J by 1 base; unmatched bases: 3. The CDR3 reads CASSIGLAGGRNTGELFF. The CDR3 DNA follows: TGTGCCAGTAGTATAGGACTAGCGGGGGGCCGGAACACCGGGGAGCTGTTTTTT. Drawing the rest from reference TRBV19 and TRBJ2-2, the complete variable domain is DGGITQSPKYLFRKEGQNVTLSCEQNLNHDAMYWYRQDPGQGLRLIYYSQIVNDFQKGDIAEGYSVSREKKESFPLTVTSAQKNPTAFYLCASSIGLAGGRNTGELFFGEGSRLTVL.

In its sample, this clone was seen many times. CDR3 in DNA: TGCGCCAGCGGGACTACCTCAGCCAAAAACATTCAGTACTTC. Translating gives CASGTTSAKNIQYF. This chain links TRBV5-1 with TRBJ2-4, with 7 bases fitting TRBD2. The CDR3 loop spans 14 amino acids. Germline trimming cut 7 bases from V and 0 bases from J; bases unmatched to any gene: 4. Germline V gene sequence: CDR1 SGHRS, CDR2 YFSETQ.